Here is one T cell receptor (beta chain) with its context. The antigen is not known. Sequenced by immunoSEQ multiplex PCR; TCRdb stores in-frame clones only, minus some. Altogether about 21,000 clones are present, 87% being singletons, with the ten largest covering roughly 2.4%. This sample stems from a study of chemoradiotherapy in HPV16-positive cancers. General observations from the study: Non-HPV-specific T cells did not expand in tumors during treatment, whereas candidate HPV-specific clones and E7-related motifs did.

Germline-derived CDR1 and CDR2 are SQVTM and ANQGSEA. The CDR3 spans 13 residues. V trimming: 5 bases; J trimming: 1 base; junction bases outside the gene matches: 3. Samples were taken several times over chemoradiotherapy. The sequence was collected from a human donor with HPV-associated anogenital cancer. V gene TRBV29-1 combines with J gene TRBJ2-3, with 7 bases matching TRBD1. The sequencing used blood, collected from a patient who underwent chemoradiotherapy. DNA for the CDR3: TGCAGCGTTCCAGGGGGAGGCACAGATACGCAGTATTTT. This codes for CSVPGGGTDTQYF.